This T cell receptor beta chain is from a study of T cell repertoires in ileal Crohn's disease. V shed 1 base, J shed 8 bases, and the junction held 13 bases outside the gene matches. There are 17 residues in the CDR3. Germline CDR1 and CDR2: MGHDK and SYGVNS. TCRdb keeps only in-frame clones here, not all; method: immunoSEQ multiplex PCR. The profile covers about 4,500 clones, with more than 70% appearing a single time and 15% to 20% taken by the ten largest. This receptor was identified in an adult with Crohn's disease. Sequences were obtained from ileal tissue. The chain combines TRBV25-1 with TRBJ2-3; TRBD2 matches at 9 bases. CDR3 region: CASSEFGLAGIRPTQYF. In DNA form, the CDR3 reads TGTGCCAGCAGTGAATTCGGTCTAGCGGGGATAAGGCCTACGCAGTATTTT.